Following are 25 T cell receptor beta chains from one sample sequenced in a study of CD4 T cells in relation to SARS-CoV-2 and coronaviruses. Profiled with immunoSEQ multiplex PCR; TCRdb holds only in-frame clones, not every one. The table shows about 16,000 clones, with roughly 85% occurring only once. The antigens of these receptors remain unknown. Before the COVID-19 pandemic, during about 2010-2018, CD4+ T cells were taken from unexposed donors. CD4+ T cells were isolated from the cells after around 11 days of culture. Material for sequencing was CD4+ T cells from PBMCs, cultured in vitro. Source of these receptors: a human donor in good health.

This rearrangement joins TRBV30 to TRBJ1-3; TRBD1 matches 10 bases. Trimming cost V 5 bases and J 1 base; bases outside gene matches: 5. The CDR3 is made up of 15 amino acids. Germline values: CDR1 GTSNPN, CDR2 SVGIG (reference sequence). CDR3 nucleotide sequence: TGTGCCTGGGCCGACAGGGGGCTTTCTGGAAACACCATATATTTT. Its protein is CAWADRGLSGNTIYF.

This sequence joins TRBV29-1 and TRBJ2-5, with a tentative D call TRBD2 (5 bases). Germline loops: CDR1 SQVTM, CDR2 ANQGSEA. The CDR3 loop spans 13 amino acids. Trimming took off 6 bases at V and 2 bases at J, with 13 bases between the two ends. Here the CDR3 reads CSVRDYLQETQYF. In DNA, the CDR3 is TGCAGCGTACGAGACTATCTACAAGAGACCCAGTACTTC. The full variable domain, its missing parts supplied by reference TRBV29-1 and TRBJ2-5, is SAVISQKPSRDICQRGTSLTIQCQVDSQVTMMFWYRQQPGQSLTLIATANQGSEATYESGFVIDKFPISRPNLTFSTLTVSNMSPEDSSIYLCSVRDYLQETQYFGPGTRLLVL.

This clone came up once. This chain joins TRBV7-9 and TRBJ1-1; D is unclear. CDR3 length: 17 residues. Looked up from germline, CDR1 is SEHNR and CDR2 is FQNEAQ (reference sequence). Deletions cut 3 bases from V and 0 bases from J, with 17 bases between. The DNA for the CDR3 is TGTGCCAGCAGCTTTTACAGAGGAGGACCTATGAACACTGAAGCTTTCTTT. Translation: CASSFYRGGPMNTEAFF.

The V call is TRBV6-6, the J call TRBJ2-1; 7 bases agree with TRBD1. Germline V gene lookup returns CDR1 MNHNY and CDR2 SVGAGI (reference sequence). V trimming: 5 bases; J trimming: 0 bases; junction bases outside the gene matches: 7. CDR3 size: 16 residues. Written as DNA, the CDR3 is TGTGCCAGCAGTCGACAGGGCCCCAGCTCCTACAATGAGCAGTTCTTC. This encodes CASSRQGPSSYNEQFF.

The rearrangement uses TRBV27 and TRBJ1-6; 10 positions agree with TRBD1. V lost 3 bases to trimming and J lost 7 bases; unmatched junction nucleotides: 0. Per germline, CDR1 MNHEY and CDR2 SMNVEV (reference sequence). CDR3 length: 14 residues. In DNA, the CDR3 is TGTGCCAGCAGTTTGGGACAGGGGAATTCACCCCTCCACTTT. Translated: CASSLGQGNSPLHF.

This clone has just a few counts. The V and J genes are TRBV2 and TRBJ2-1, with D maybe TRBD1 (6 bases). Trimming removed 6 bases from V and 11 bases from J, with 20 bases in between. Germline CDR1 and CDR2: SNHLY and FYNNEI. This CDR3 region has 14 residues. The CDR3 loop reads CASRELRTRGKQFF. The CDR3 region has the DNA TGTGCCAGCAGAGAGCTTAGAACAAGGGGGAAGCAGTTCTTC.

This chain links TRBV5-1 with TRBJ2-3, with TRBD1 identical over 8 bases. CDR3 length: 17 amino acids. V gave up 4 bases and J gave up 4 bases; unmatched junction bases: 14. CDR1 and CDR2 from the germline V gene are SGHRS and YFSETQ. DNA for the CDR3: TGCGCCAGCAGCCTTACCGACAGGGGCGCTGGCCCAGATACGCAGTATTTT. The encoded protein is CASSLTDRGAGPDTQYF.

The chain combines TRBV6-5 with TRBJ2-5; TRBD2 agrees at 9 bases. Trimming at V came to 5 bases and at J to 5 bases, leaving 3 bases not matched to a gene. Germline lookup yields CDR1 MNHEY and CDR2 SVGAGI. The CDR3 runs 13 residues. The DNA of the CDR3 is TGTGCCAGCAGTCCTAGCGGGACGGAGACCCAGTACTTC. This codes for CASSPSGTETQYF.

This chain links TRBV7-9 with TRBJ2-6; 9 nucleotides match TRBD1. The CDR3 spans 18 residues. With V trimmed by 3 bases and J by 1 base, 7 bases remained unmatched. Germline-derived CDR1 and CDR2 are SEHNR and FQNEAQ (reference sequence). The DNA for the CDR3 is TGTGCCAGCAGCTTTGTTACAGGGGGCGCATCTGGGGCCAACGTCCTGACTTTC. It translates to CASSFVTGGASGANVLTF. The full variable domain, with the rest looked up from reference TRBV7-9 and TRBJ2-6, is DTGVSQNPRHKITKRGQNVTFRCDPISEHNRLYWYRQTLGQGPEFLTYFQNEAQLEKSRLLSDRFSAERPKGSFSTLEIQRTEQGDSAMYLCASSFVTGGASGANVLTFGAGSRLTVL.

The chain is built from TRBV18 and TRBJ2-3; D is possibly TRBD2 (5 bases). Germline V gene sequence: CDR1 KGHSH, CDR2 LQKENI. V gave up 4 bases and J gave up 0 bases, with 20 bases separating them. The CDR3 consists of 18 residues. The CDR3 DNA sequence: TGTGCCAGCTCACGGAATCTACGAATAACGGGAAGCACAGATACGCAGTATTTT. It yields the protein CASSRNLRITGSTDTQYF.

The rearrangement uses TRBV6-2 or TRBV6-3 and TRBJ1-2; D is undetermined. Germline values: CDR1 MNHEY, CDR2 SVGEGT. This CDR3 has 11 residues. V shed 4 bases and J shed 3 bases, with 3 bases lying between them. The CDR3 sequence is CASSSDYGYTF. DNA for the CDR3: TGTGCCAGCAGTTCCGACTATGGCTACACCTTC.

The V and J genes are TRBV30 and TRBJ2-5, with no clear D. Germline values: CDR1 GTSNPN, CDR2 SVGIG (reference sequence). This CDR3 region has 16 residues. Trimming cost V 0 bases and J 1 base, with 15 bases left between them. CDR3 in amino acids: CAWSVQLTHPQETQYF. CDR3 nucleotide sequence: TGTGCCTGGAGTGTACAACTAACTCACCCCCAAGAGACCCAGTACTTC.

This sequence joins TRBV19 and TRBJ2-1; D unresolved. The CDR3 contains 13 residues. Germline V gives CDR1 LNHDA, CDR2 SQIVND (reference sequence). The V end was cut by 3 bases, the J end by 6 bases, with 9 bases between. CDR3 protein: CASSIMSLNEQFF. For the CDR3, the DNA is TGTGCCAGTAGTATTATGTCTCTCAATGAGCAGTTCTTC.

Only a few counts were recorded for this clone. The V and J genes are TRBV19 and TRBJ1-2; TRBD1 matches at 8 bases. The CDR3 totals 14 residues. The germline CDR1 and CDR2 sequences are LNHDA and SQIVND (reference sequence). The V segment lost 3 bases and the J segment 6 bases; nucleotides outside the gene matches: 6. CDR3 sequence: CASSMWQGANGYTF. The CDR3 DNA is TGTGCCAGTAGTATGTGGCAGGGGGCGAATGGCTACACCTTC. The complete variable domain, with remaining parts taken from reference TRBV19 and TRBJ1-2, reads DGGITQSPKYLFRKEGQNVTLSCEQNLNHDAMYWYRQDPGQGLRLIYYSQIVNDFQKGDIAEGYSVSREKKESFPLTVTSAQKNPTAFYLCASSMWQGANGYTFGSGTRLTVV.

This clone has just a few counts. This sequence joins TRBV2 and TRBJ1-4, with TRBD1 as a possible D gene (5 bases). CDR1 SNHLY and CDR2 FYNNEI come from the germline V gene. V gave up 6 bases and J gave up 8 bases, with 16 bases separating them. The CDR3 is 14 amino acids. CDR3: CASSFGADGEKLFF. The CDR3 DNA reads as TGTGCCAGCAGCTTCGGGGCGGACGGGGAAAAACTGTTTTTT.

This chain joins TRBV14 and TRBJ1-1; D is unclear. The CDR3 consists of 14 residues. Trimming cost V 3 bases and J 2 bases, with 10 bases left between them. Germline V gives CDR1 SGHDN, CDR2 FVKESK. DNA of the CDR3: TGTGCCAGCAGCCACGCCCCAGTCAACACTGAAGCTTTCTTT. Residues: CASSHAPVNTEAFF.

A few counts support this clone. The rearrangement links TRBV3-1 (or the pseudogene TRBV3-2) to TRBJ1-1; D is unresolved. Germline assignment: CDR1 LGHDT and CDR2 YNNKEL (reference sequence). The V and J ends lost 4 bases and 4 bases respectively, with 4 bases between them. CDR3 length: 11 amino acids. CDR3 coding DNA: TGTGCCAGCAGCCGATTCACTGAAGCTTTCTTT. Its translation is CASSRFTEAFF.

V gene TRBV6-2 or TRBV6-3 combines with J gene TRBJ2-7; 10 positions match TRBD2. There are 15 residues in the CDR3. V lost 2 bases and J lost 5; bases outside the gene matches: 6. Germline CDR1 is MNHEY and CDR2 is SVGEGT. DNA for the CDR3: TGTGCCAGCAGTTACGAGGCTAGCGGGAGCCACGAGCAGTACTTC. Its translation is CASSYEASGSHEQYF.

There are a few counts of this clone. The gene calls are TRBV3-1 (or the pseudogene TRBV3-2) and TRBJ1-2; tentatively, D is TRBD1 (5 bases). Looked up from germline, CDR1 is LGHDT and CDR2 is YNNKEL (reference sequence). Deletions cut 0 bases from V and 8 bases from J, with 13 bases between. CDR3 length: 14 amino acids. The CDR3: CASSQDGLGGGYTF. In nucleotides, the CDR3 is TGTGCCAGCAGCCAAGATGGTCTCGGGGGAGGCTACACCTTC.

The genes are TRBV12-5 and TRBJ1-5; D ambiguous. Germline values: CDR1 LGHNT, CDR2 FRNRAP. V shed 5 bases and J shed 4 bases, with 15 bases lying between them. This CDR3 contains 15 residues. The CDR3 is CASGEGGPGNQPQHF. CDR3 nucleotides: TGTGCTAGTGGTGAGGGTGGTCCAGGAAATCAGCCCCAGCATTTT.

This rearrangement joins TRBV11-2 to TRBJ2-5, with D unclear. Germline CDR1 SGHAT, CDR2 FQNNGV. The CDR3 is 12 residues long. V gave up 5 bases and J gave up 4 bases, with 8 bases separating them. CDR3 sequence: CASSRNRETQYF. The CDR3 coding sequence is TGTGCCAGCAGCCGAAACAGAGAGACCCAGTACTTC.

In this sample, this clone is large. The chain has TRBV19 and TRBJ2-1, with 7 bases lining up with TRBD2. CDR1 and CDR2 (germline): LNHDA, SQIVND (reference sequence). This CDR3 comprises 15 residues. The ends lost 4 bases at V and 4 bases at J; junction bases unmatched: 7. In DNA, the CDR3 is TGTGCCAGTAGTACGCAGCGGGGAACTTACAATGAGCAGTTCTTC. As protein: CASSTQRGTYNEQFF.

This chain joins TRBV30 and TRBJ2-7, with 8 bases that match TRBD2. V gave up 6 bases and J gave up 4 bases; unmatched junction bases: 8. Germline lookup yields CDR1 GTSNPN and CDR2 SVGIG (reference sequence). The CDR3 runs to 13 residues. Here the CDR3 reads CACTSGSTYEQYF. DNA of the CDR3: TGTGCCTGTACCAGCGGGAGTACATACGAGCAGTACTTC.

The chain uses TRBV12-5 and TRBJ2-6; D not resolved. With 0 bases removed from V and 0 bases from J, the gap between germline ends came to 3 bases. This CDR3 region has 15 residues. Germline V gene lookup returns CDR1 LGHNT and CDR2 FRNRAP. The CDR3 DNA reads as TGTGCTAGTGGTTTGGTAGGCTCTGGGGCCAACGTCCTGACTTTC. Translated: CASGLVGSGANVLTF.

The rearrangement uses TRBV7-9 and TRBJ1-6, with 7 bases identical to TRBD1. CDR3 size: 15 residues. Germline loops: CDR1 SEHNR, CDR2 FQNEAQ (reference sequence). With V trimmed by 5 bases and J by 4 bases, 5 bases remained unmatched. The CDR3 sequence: CASSPRDSYNSPLHF. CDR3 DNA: TGTGCCAGCAGCCCCCGGGACAGTTATAATTCACCCCTCCACTTT.